Ten or more counts support the clone carrying this T cell receptor beta chain. The antigen remains undetermined. These data come from a study of T cells in Graves' hyperthyroidism and ophthalmopathy. Across the whole study: Blood from the periphery was taken at initial diagnosis, before any treatment. Overall study findings and caveats: Most expanded thyroid clonotypes above 0.001 recurred in blood.

The investigators amplified TCR beta CDR3 regions from RNA transcripts. Initially, a first-round RT-PCR of the TCR CDR3 employed the HTBI primer set. One entry per CDR3 protein, called by TCRdb with MiXCR from the multiplex PCR reads. The repertoire has 350,000 to 500,000 distinct CDR3 sequences, approximately 13% of them found once; the top ten carry 5% to 6%. Germline V CDR1 and CDR2: SGHAT, FQNNGV. The CDR3 runs to 11 residues. V was pared by 3 bases and J by 5 bases, with 5 bases between. Patients aged 18 to 65 had newly diagnosed hyperthyroidism of under 2 months' duration. PBMCs were derived from around 10 ml fresh peripheral blood.

This receptor was taken from a woman under 30 with Graves' hyperthyroidism. Sample: blood. The gene calls are TRBV11-2 and TRBJ2-7; D unclear. The chain's CDR3 is CASSFGDEQYF. CDR3 nucleotides: TGTGCCAGCAGCTTTGGAGACGAGCAGTACTTC.